This T cell receptor beta chain is drawn from a study of CD8+CD57+ T cells in acquired aplastic anemia. Whole-study context: An average of roughly 3 ug of DNA was obtained from sorted CD4+ and CD8+ cells.

Investigators profiled TCR beta VDJ and CDR3 from genomic DNA template. MiXCR, applied by TCRdb to the reads, yields one record per CDR3 protein. The sample has a few hundred thousand distinct CDR3 sequences, 55% to 75% seen once. Study conclusions and caveats: Comparison of patients with controls identified about 27 shared CD8+ CDR3 sequences.

Details on this clonotype: The antigen is unknown.

CDR1 is MNHEY and CDR2 is SVGAGI in the germline V gene. V lost 11 bases, J lost 8 bases, and 10 bases stayed unmatched. There are 12 residues in the CDR3. This clonotype originated in a human donor in good health, serving as a control. Sequencing was carried out using sorted CD4+, CD8+, or CD8+CD57+ T cells (not recorded which) from PBMCs. This sequence joins TRBV6-5 and TRBJ1-2, with 8 nucleotides matching TRBD1. The CDR3 spells CAGTRTGWGYTF. In nucleotides, the CDR3 is TGTGCCGGCACCAGGACAGGGTGGGGCTACACCTTC.